Sequencing of this TCR beta chain was carried out in a study of cytomegalovirus exposure and HLA in healthy donors. The V and J ends lost 4 bases and 2 bases respectively, with 13 bases between them. The CDR3 is 15 amino acids. CDR1 and CDR2 from the germline V gene are SNHLY and FYNNEI. Both 60 Vbeta primers and 13 Jbeta primers went into the PCR. Assay used: immunoSEQ multiplex PCR; TCRdb lists only in-frame clones, some missing. The sample yields about 160,000 clones, about 80% seen once. This sequence joins TRBV2 and TRBJ2-3; D possibly corresponds to TRBD1 (6 bases). This sequence was found in a man aged 45 to 65 in good health and CMV-seropositive. The sequenced sample was PBMCs. The DNA for the CDR3 is TGTGCCAGCAGTGGGGTGGCAGGGGTCACAGATACGCAGTATTTT. Encoded protein: CASSGVAGVTDTQYF.